This T cell receptor (beta chain) was recovered during a study of beta chain features in type 1 diabetes. Isolated RNA was reverse transcribed in full, so expressed TCRB transcripts were sequenced. Repertoires were generated with immunoSEQ multiplex PCR, while TCRdb's copy carries only in-frame clones and drops some. The profile shows hundreds of thousands of clones, roughly 12% of them singletons. Markers CD45RO/CCR7/CD25/CD127/CD95/CD27 served to sort CD4+ naive, central memory, regulatory and stem cell-like memory cells. This CDR3 region has 12 residues. Trimming shortened V by 5 bases and J by 10 bases, and 9 bases separated the two germline ends. From germline, CDR1 is SEHNR and CDR2 FQNEAQ (reference sequence).

The chain joins TRBV7-9 to TRBJ1-6; TRBD1 is a possible D gene (6 bases). The sequenced material came from naive CD4+ T cells from blood. This TCR came from a young man in good health. The CDR3 DNA sequence: TGTGCCAGCAGCGAGACAGGATCACCCCTCCACTTT. Translating gives CASSETGSPLHF.